The sequence of this T cell receptor (beta chain) was determined in a study of brain T cells in children with intractable seizures. Study results and limitations: HCMV serostatus was not known, and viral specificity came from CDR3 similarity only.

Profiled with immunoSEQ multiplex PCR; TCRdb holds only in-frame clones, not every one. The top ten hold 4.5% to 7% of the sample, which has about 350,000 clones, 93% seen once. As to this clone: Its antigen is undetermined.

Time point in this sample: blood from clinic visit 5 months post-surgery; TSC patient then seizure free. The V segment lost 6 bases and the J segment 1 base; nucleotides outside the gene matches: 5. CDR3 length: 15 amino acids. The V gene's germline CDR1 is SQVTM and CDR2 ANQGSEA. This TCR came from a boy under two years old with tuberous sclerosis and intractable seizures. Sample: peripheral blood, taken roughly 5 months after surgery. The rearrangement uses TRBV29-1 and TRBJ2-7, with 14 bases matching TRBD2. This CDR3 reads CSVGLAGGQSYEQYF. The DNA for the CDR3 is TGCAGCGTCGGACTAGCGGGAGGACAATCCTACGAGCAGTACTTC.